The sequence of this T cell receptor (beta chain) was determined in a study of cytomegalovirus exposure and HLA in healthy donors. PCR primers comprised 60 Vbeta and 13 Jbeta primers. Assay: immunoSEQ multiplex PCR; the TCRdb copy retains only in-frame clones and omits some. This table has about 120,000 clones, about 76% appearing once. Points from the study as a whole: When the data were analyzed later, several of the most significant clusters appeared to be linked to common viral pathogens. Serostatus for CMV was the only available immune exposure information.

This CDR3 contains 14 residues. Trimming removed 6 bases from V and 9 bases from J; junction bases left unmatched: 10. From germline, CDR1 is WSHSY and CDR2 SAAADI. Concerning this clone itself: Its antigen is not identified.

This chain uses TRBV10-2 with TRBJ1-2; 10 nucleotides agree with TRBD1. The receptor comes from a man aged 55-75 years in good health and CMV-seropositive. The sequenced material came from PBMCs. CDR3 loop: CASRTGGAPGSYTF. The CDR3, as DNA: TGCGCCAGCAGGACAGGGGGCGCCCCAGGTAGCTACACCTTC.